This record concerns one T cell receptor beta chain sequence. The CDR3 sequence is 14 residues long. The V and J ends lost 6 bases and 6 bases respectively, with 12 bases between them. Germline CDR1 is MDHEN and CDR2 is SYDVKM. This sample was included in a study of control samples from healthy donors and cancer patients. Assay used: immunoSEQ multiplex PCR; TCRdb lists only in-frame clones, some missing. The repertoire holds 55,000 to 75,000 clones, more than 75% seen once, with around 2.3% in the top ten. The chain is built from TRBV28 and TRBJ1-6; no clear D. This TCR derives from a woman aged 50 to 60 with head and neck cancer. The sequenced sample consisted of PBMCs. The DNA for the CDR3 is TGTGCCAGCAGAGAAAGGCCACCTAATTCACCCCTCCACTTT. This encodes CASRERPPNSPLHF.